The clone carrying this T cell receptor beta chain was found a few times. Its antigen is undetermined. This CDR3 contains 12 residues. The V and J ends lost 5 bases and 7 bases, in that order; junction bases with no gene match: 4. From germline, CDR1 is SGHTA and CDR2 FQGTGA. Only in-frame clones appear in the TCRdb table, and some are missing; sequencing was by immunoSEQ multiplex PCR. The sample has about 85,000 clones; around 79% are singletons. The data belong to a study of cytotoxic CD8 clonotypes in ibrutinib-treated CLL. General study results and limits: At the start, clonality exceeded age-matched healthy donors and followed circulating CD8+ T-cell counts.

This chain connects TRBV7-3 to TRBJ2-7; 8 positions match TRBD1. The receptor was isolated from a human donor with chronic lymphocytic leukemia. The material sequenced was PBMCs, taken after 12 months of ibrutinib treatment. The CDR3 coding sequence is TGTGCCAGCAGCCCAGGGGGCAGTGAGCAGTACTTC. Residues: CASSPGGSEQYF. The whole variable domain, filled in from reference TRBV7-3 and TRBJ2-7, reads GAGVSQTPSNKVTEKGKYVELRCDPISGHTALYWYRQSLGQGPEFLIYFQGTGAADDSGLPNDRFFAVRPEGSVSTLKIQRTERGDSAVYLCASSPGGSEQYFGPGTRLTVT.